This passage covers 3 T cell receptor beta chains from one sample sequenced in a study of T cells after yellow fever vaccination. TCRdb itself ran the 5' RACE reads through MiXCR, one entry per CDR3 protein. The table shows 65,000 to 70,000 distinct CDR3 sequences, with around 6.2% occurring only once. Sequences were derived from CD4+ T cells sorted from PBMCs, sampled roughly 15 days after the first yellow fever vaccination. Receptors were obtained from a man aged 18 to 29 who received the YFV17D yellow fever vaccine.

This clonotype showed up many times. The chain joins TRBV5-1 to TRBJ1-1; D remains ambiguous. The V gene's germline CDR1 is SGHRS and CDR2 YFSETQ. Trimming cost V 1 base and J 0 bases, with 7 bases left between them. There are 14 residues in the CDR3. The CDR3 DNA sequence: TGCGCCAGCAGCTTGTCAGGCTTGAACACTGAAGCTTTCTTT. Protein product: CASSLSGLNTEAFF.

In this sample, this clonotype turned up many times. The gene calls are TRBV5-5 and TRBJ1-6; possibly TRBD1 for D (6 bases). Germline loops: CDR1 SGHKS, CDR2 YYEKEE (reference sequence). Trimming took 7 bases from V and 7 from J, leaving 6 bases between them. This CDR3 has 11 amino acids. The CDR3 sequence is CASGQNSPLHF. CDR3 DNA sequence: TGTGCCAGCGGACAGAATTCACCCCTCCACTTT. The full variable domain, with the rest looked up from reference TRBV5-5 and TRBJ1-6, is DAGVTQSPTHLIKTRGQQVTLRCSPISGHKSVSWYQQVLGQGPQFIFQYYEKEERGRGNFPDRFSARQFPNYSSELNVNALLLGDSALYLCASGQNSPLHFGNGTRLTVT.

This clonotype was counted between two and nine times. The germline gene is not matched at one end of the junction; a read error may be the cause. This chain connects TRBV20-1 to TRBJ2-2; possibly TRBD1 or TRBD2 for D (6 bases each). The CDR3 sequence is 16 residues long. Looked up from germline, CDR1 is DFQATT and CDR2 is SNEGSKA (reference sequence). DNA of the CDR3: TGCTGTGCTAGGGGGGCTAGCACCGGGGGCACCGGGGAGCTGTTTTTT. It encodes CCARGASTGGTGELFF.